These 5 T cell receptor beta chains share one sample of origin, sequenced in a study of shared clonotypes between healthy human individuals. Repertoires were generated with immunoSEQ multiplex PCR, while TCRdb's copy carries only in-frame clones and drops some. Counted here are about 2.3 million clones, over 85% occurring once; the ten biggest clones make up about 0.39%. The sample taken for sequencing was naive CD4+ T cells from PBMCs. Documented subset: CD45RA+ positively selected. These receptor sequences come from a man aged 18 to 30 in good health. Some clones in this sample may be carry-over from other donors' samples.

This sequence joins TRBV28 and TRBJ1-4; D is unclear. The CDR3 is made up of 15 amino acids. Germline values: CDR1 MDHEN, CDR2 SYDVKM. The V end was cut by 6 bases, the J end by 13 bases, with 24 bases between. CDR3 in amino acids: CASSPSGQKTQSLFF. DNA for the CDR3: TGTGCCAGCAGCCCCTCCGGGCAGAAGACACAATCACTGTTTTTT.

The chain links TRBV5-1 to TRBJ2-3; tentatively, D is TRBD1 or TRBD2 (5 bases each). Deletions cut 6 bases from V and 2 bases from J, with 16 bases between. The CDR3 runs 15 residues. The germline CDR1 and CDR2 sequences are SGHRS and YFSETQ. The CDR3 coding sequence is TGCGCCAGCACCCATGGGACGGCTAACACAGATACGCAGTATTTT. Its protein product is CASTHGTANTDTQYF. Full variable domain (outside the CDR3, taken from reference TRBV5-1 and TRBJ2-3): KAGVTQTPRYLIKTRGQQVTLSCSPISGHRSVSWYQQTPGQGLQFLFEYFSETQRNKGNFPGRFSGRQFSNSRSEMNVSTLELGDSALYLCASTHGTANTDTQYFGPGTRLTVL.

This chain joins TRBV27 and TRBJ2-7; no firm D call. Trimming pared 5 bases from V and 2 bases from J, leaving 10 bases between. The CDR3 length is 13 residues. Germline V gene lookup returns CDR1 MNHEY and CDR2 SMNVEV (reference sequence). CDR3 protein: CASSPGGAYEQYF. The CDR3 DNA reads as TGTGCCAGCAGTCCGGGCGGAGCCTACGAGCAGTACTTC.

The V call is TRBV30, the J call TRBJ2-4; no clear D gene. The V and J ends lost 3 bases and 7 bases respectively, with 13 bases between them. CDR3 length equals 13 residues. In germline, CDR1 is GTSNPN, CDR2 SVGIG (reference sequence). The CDR3 reads CAWSPGVPNIQYF. DNA of the CDR3: TGTGCCTGGAGCCCAGGAGTCCCCAACATTCAGTACTTC.

This rearrangement joins TRBV30 to TRBJ1-5; 8 bases map to TRBD1. Trimming removed 3 bases from V and 4 bases from J; junction bases left unmatched: 2. The CDR3 spans 13 residues. Germline CDR1 and CDR2: GTSNPN and SVGIG (reference sequence). The CDR3 is CAWSNRGNQPQHF. The CDR3 DNA sequence: TGTGCCTGGAGCAACAGGGGGAATCAGCCCCAGCATTTT. The whole variable domain, filled in from reference TRBV30 and TRBJ1-5, reads SQTIHQWPATLVQPVGSPLSLECTVEGTSNPNLYWYRQAAGRGLQLLFYSVGIGQISSEVPQNLSASRPQDRQFILSSKKLLLSDSGFYLCAWSNRGNQPQHFGDGTRLSIL.